The 20 T cell receptor beta chains below all came from one sample that was sequenced in a study of blood T cell repertoires in COVID-19. Repertoires were generated with immunoSEQ multiplex PCR, while TCRdb's copy carries only in-frame clones and drops some. This sample has about 210,000 clones, with roughly 94% found just once. The specimen sequenced was peripheral blood. The source is a man younger than 45 with acute or convalescent COVID-19.

V gene TRBV7-9 combines with J gene TRBJ2-1; a weak D match, TRBD2 (6 bases). CDR3 length: 15 amino acids. Looked up from germline, CDR1 is SEHNR and CDR2 is FQNEAQ (reference sequence). Trimming left V 2 bases short and J 6 bases short, with 14 bases between. The CDR3 region is CASSLWGVDTNEQFF. The CDR3 DNA sequence: TGTGCCAGCAGCTTATGGGGGGTGGACACCAATGAGCAGTTCTTC.

The rearrangement uses TRBV30 and TRBJ1-4; D is unclear. This CDR3 spans 15 amino acids. Germline V gene lookup returns CDR1 GTSNPN and CDR2 SVGIG (reference sequence). V lost 1 base and J lost 0, with 9 bases in between. The CDR3 DNA is TGTGCCTGGAGTGGAGGGTTCACAACTAATGAAAAACTGTTTTTT. This translates into CAWSGGFTTNEKLFF.

V gene TRBV27 combines with J gene TRBJ2-1; 12 nucleotides match TRBD2. This CDR3 is 15 amino acids long. Germline V CDR1 and CDR2: MNHEY, SMNVEV (reference sequence). V dropped 4 bases and J dropped 7; count of bases not matched to a gene: 5. CDR3 sequence reads: CASSYSSGGANEQFF. In DNA form, the CDR3 reads TGTGCCAGCAGTTATTCTAGCGGGGGGGCGAATGAGCAGTTCTTC.

V gene TRBV11-1 combines with J gene TRBJ2-5; 8 bases are shared with TRBD1. CDR3 length: 13 amino acids. Trimming took 3 bases from V and 4 from J; bases not matched to a gene: 1. Germline CDR1 SGHAT, CDR2 FQDESV (reference sequence). CDR3 DNA sequence: TGTGCCAGCAGCTTGACAGGGGCAGAGACCCAGTACTTC. This codes for CASSLTGAETQYF.

CDR3 DNA: TGTGCCAGCAGTCCCCGGGACTCAAACTACAATGAGCAGTTCTTC. This gives the protein CASSPRDSNYNEQFF. The J gene is TRBJ2-1, the V gene TRBV6-5; TRBD2 might be the D (6 bases). Trimming stripped 5 bases from V and 3 bases from J, with 14 bases between. Germline-derived CDR1 and CDR2 are MNHEY and SVGAGI. The CDR3 extends over 15 amino acids.

This rearrangement joins TRBV6-4 to TRBJ1-1, with D hard to call. CDR3 length equals 15 residues. V lost 6 bases to trimming and J lost 1 base, with 15 bases between them. CDR1 is MRHNA and CDR2 is SNTAGT in the germline V gene. CDR3 bases: TGTGCCAGCAGACCAGAACAGACCACGAACACTGAAGCTTTCTTT. Encoded protein: CASRPEQTTNTEAFF.

V usage is TRBV5-4 and J usage is TRBJ2-3, with D possibly being TRBD1 (6 bases). Trimming left V 0 bases short and J 4 bases short, with 9 bases between. CDR1 and CDR2 from the germline V gene are SGHNT and YYREEE (reference sequence). The CDR3 totals 14 residues. CDR3 DNA sequence: TGTGCCAGCAGCTTGGGTGGGGGCTCAGATACGCAGTATTTT. This sequence encodes CASSLGGGSDTQYF.

The chain joins TRBV28 to TRBJ1-1; 9 bases map to TRBD1. Looked up from germline, CDR1 is MDHEN and CDR2 is SYDVKM. The CDR3 runs to 16 residues. The V and J ends lost 5 bases and 2 bases, in that order; junction bases with no gene match: 9. The CDR3 coding sequence is TGTGCCAGCAGTACGGGACAGGGTGGAGGAAACACTGAAGCTTTCTTT. This translates into CASSTGQGGGNTEAFF.

Points on this clone: The same CDR3 is also encoded by other DNA sequences in this sample. The chain links TRBV5-1 to TRBJ1-5; D is unclear. Germline lookup yields CDR1 SGHRS and CDR2 YFSETQ. V lost 0 bases and J 0 bases, leaving 7 bases between the germline ends. The CDR3 runs 15 residues. The DNA for the CDR3 is TGCGCCAGCAGCTTGGCCGGGAATAGCAATCAGCCCCAGCATTTT. Translation: CASSLAGNSNQPQHF.

V and J are TRBV11-2 and TRBJ2-3; weak D call: TRBD1 (5 bases). V was shortened by 5 bases and J by 4 bases, with 13 bases between the two germline ends. Per germline, CDR1 SGHAT and CDR2 FQNNGV. The CDR3 consists of 14 residues. The chain's CDR3 is CASSPDSRSDTQYF. CDR3 sequence (DNA): TGTGCCAGCAGCCCCGACAGCAGATCAGATACGCAGTATTTT. Looking up the rest from reference TRBV11-2 and TRBJ2-3 gives the full variable domain: EAGVAQSPRYKIIEKRQSVAFWCNPISGHATLYWYQQILGQGPKLLIQFQNNGVVDDSQLPKDRFSAERLKGVDSTLKIQPAKLEDSAVYLCASSPDSRSDTQYFGPGTRLTVL.

This clone appeared once. One end of the junction varies from germline; a read error may be responsible. The J gene is TRBJ2-5, the V gene TRBV27; 16 bases map to TRBD2. The CDR3 covers 13 residues. CDR1 MNHEY and CDR2 SMNVEV come from the germline V gene (reference sequence). This CDR3 is CASSGTSGRAPNF. The CDR3 nucleotides read TGTGCCAGCAGTGGGACTAGCGGGAGGGCCCCCAACTTC.

This sequence joins TRBV7-2 and TRBJ2-2, with TRBD2 identical over 14 bases. Germline V lookup: CDR1 SGHTA, CDR2 FQGNSA. Trimming at V came to 7 bases and at J to 8 bases, leaving 3 bases not matched to a gene. CDR3 size: 14 residues. CDR3 bases: TGTGCCAGCATGGGGACTAGCGGGAGAGGGGAGCTGTTTTTT. As protein: CASMGTSGRGELFF.

V is TRBV27 and J is TRBJ1-6; TRBD1 aligns across 7 bases. The V gene's germline CDR1 is MNHEY and CDR2 SMNVEV (reference sequence). Unmatched junction bases numbered 9, after V lost 3 bases and J lost 4 bases. The CDR3 sequence is 17 residues long. The CDR3: CASSFEWTGAYNSPLHF. The CDR3 DNA reads TGTGCCAGCAGTTTTGAATGGACAGGAGCGTATAATTCACCCCTCCACTTT.

This clone was counted a single time. The V call is TRBV19, the J call TRBJ2-3, with TRBD2 identical over 10 bases. V was clipped by 10 bases and J by 2 bases; unmatched bases: 18. Per germline, CDR1 LNHDA and CDR2 SQIVND (reference sequence). This CDR3 comprises 18 residues. CDR3 region: CATMDWASGGRDTDTQYF. CDR3 nucleotides: TGTGCCACAATGGATTGGGCTAGCGGGGGCCGGGACACAGATACGCAGTATTTT.

This chain links TRBV2 with TRBJ2-7, with D hard to call. Germline values: CDR1 SNHLY, CDR2 FYNNEI. The V gene lost 4 bases and the J gene lost 2 bases, with 12 bases spanning the gap. The CDR3 is made up of 14 amino acids. The CDR3 sequence is CASSALSYAYEQYF. In DNA form, the CDR3 reads TGTGCCAGCAGTGCCCTCTCCTACGCCTACGAGCAGTACTTC.

The chain recombines TRBV29-1 with TRBJ1-2, with D tentatively TRBD1 (6 bases). From germline, CDR1 is SQVTM and CDR2 ANQGSEA. The germline V and J ends were trimmed by 3 bases and 1 base, with 9 bases remaining between them. There are 13 residues in the CDR3. The DNA for the CDR3 is TGCAGCGTTGAGGGACAACTTAACTATGGCTACACCTTC. It codes for CSVEGQLNYGYTF.

CDR3 in DNA: TGTGCCAGCAGTCCCCTCCCGAACACCGGGGAGCTGTTTTTT. The encoded protein is CASSPLPNTGELFF. The chain links TRBV7-3 to TRBJ2-2; D remains unclear. The CDR3 is 14 residues long. Trimming left V 6 bases short and J 0 bases short, with 8 bases between. Germline V lookup: CDR1 SGHTA, CDR2 FQGTGA.

This clone was seen only once. The chain couples TRBV7-3 to TRBJ2-5; D unresolved. V gave up 2 bases and J gave up 4 bases, with 11 bases separating them. CDR1 and CDR2 from the germline V gene are SGHTA and FQGTGA. The CDR3 length is 14 residues. CDR3 nucleotides: TGTGCCAGCAGCTTACCGAAACCGGGAGAGACCCAGTACTTC. As protein: CASSLPKPGETQYF.

The chain joins TRBV5-1 to TRBJ2-2; D remains ambiguous. Germline V gives CDR1 SGHRS, CDR2 YFSETQ. V was cut by 3 bases and J by 2 bases, with 5 bases left in between. The CDR3 is made up of 13 amino acids. CDR3 residues: CASSSTNTGELFF. The CDR3 nucleotides are TGCGCCAGCAGCTCAACTAACACCGGGGAGCTGTTTTTT.

In its sample, this clone was seen a few times. This sequence joins TRBV5-1 and TRBJ2-4; D perhaps matches TRBD2 (6 bases). The CDR3 totals 18 residues. CDR1 and CDR2 from the germline V gene are SGHRS and YFSETQ. The V gene lost 0 bases and the J gene lost 0 bases, with 16 bases spanning the gap. CDR3 sequence reads: CASSLGGAGRLAKNIQYF. DNA of the CDR3: TGCGCCAGCAGCTTGGGTGGTGCGGGAAGATTAGCCAAAAACATTCAGTACTTC.